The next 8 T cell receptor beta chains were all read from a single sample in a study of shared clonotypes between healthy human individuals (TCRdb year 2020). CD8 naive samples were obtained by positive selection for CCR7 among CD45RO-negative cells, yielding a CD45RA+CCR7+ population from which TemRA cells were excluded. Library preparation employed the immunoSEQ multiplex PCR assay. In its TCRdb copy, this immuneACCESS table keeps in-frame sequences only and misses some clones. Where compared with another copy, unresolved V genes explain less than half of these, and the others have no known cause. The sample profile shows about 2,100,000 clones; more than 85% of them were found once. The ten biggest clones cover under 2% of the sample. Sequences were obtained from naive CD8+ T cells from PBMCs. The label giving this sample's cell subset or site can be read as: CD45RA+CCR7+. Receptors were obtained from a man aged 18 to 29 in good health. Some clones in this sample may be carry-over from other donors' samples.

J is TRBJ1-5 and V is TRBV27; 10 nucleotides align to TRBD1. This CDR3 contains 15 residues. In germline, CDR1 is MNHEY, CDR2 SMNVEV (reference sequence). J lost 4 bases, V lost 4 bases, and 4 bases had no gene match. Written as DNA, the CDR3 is TGTGCCAGCAGTTACGGGACAGGGGTTAATCAGCCCCAGCATTTT. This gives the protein CASSYGTGVNQPQHF.

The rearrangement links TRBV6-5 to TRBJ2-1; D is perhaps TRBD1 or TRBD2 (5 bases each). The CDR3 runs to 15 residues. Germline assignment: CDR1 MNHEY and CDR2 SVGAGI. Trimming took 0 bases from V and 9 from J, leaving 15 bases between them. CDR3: CASSYSTSGAGEQFF. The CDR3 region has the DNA TGTGCCAGCAGTTACTCCACGTCCGGGGCGGGTGAGCAGTTCTTC.

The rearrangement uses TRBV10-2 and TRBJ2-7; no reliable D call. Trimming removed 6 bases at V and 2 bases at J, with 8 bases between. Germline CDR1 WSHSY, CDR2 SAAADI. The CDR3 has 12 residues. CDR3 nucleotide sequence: TGCGCCAGCAGGGCCACGACCTACGAGCAGTACTTC. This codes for CASRATTYEQYF.

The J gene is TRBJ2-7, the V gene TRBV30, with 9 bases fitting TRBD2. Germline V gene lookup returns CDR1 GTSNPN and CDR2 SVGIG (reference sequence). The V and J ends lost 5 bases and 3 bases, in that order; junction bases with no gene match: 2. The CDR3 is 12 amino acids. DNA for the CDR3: TGTGCCTGGGGGACTAGCTACTACGAGCAGTACTTC. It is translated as CAWGTSYYEQYF.

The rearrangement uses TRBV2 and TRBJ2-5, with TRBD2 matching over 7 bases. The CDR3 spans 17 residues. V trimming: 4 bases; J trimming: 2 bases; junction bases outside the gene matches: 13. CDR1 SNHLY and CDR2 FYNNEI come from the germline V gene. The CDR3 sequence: CASSGPSSSGFQETQYF. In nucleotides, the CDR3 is TGTGCCAGCAGTGGCCCATCTTCTAGCGGATTTCAAGAGACCCAGTACTTC.

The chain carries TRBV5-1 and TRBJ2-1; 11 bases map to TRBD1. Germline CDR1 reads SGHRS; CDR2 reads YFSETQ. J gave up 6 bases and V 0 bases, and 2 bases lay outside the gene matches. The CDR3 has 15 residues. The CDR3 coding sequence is TGCGCCAGCAGCTTGGGGACAGGGGGCTTCAATGAGCAGTTCTTC. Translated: CASSLGTGGFNEQFF.

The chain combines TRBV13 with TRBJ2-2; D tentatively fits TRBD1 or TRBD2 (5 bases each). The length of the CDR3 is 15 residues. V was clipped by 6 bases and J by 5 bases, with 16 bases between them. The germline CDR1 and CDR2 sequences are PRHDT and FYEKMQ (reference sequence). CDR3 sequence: CASSGPGWETGELFF. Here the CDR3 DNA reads TGTGCCAGCAGTGGACCAGGGTGGGAGACCGGGGAGCTGTTTTTT.

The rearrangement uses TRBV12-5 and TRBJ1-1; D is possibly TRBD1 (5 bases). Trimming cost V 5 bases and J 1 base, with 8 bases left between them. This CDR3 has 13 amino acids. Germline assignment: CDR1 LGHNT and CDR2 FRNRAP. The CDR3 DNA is TGTGCTAGTGGTCCCGGACAGAACACTGAAGCTTTCTTT. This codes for CASGPGQNTEAFF.